The 8 T cell receptor beta chains listed next were all sequenced from one sample in a study of blood T cell repertoires in COVID-19. Assay used: immunoSEQ multiplex PCR; TCRdb lists only in-frame clones, some missing. The table records some 110,000 clones, over 70% of them present only once. Sequencing was carried out using peripheral blood. The receptors here all came from a human donor with acute or convalescent COVID-19. The donor label of this sample is uncertain.

The V call is TRBV10-3, the J call TRBJ2-2, with TRBD1 matching over 7 bases. CDR1 and CDR2 (germline): ENHRY, SYGVKD. The CDR3 is 17 amino acids. Trimming at V came to 4 bases and at J to 0 bases, leaving 8 bases not matched to a gene. The CDR3 DNA follows: TGTGCCATCAGTGGGACAGGTATCGCGCCGAACACCGGGGAGCTGTTTTTT. Translating gives CAISGTGIAPNTGELFF.

The chain combines TRBV5-4 with TRBJ1-4; no clear D gene. The CDR3 runs 15 residues. Between the trimmed V and J ends, which lost 4 bases and 6 bases, there was a span of 16 bases. Germline CDR1 reads SGHNT; CDR2 reads YYREEE (reference sequence). The CDR3 DNA reads as TGTGCCAGCAGCATGGGCTTTGGGGAGGATGAAAAACTGTTTTTT. Protein: CASSMGFGEDEKLFF.

This chain links TRBV7-9 with TRBJ1-1; possible D gene TRBD1, 6 bases. This CDR3 spans 15 amino acids. V was trimmed by 1 base and J by 7 bases, leaving 16 bases between them. Germline loops: CDR1 SEHNR, CDR2 FQNEAQ (reference sequence). CDR3 region: CASSLGMNRAREAFF. The CDR3 bases are TGTGCCAGCAGCTTAGGGATGAACAGGGCCCGTGAAGCTTTCTTT.

The chain couples TRBV27 to TRBJ1-6, with TRBD1 matching over 8 bases. The CDR3 contains 17 residues. With 4 bases clipped from V and 9 bases from J, the junction kept 14 bases outside the gene matches. Germline V gene lookup returns CDR1 MNHEY and CDR2 SMNVEV (reference sequence). CDR3 loop: CASSWDRRTGRLSPLHF. CDR3 nucleotides: TGTGCCAGCAGTTGGGACCGGAGGACAGGGCGACTTTCACCCCTCCACTTT.

The sample holds a few counts of this clone. The junction differs from germline at one of its ends, possibly a read error. The chain couples TRBV20-1 to TRBJ1-1, with D possibly being TRBD1 (6 bases). The length of the CDR3 is 10 residues. The V gene's germline CDR1 is DFQATT and CDR2 SNEGSKA (reference sequence). CDR3 nucleotide sequence: TGCAGTGCCCCTGGGGACACGCCAGAGTTT. Protein product: CSAPGDTPEF.

The chain links TRBV7-9 to TRBJ1-4, with unresolved D. The CDR3 sequence is 14 residues long. Trimming stripped 1 base from V and 4 bases from J, with 7 bases between. Germline V gene lookup returns CDR1 SEHNR and CDR2 FQNEAQ (reference sequence). The CDR3 nucleotides read TGTGCCAGCAGCTTAGGGCAGAATAATGAAAAACTGTTTTTT. Its translation: CASSLGQNNEKLFF.

The CDR3 is CASSDNPDRPNTEAFF. CDR3 DNA: TGTGCCAGCAGCGATAACCCGGACAGGCCAAACACTGAAGCTTTCTTT. This chain connects TRBV9 to TRBJ1-1; 7 bases fit TRBD1. CDR3 length: 16 amino acids. CDR1 is SGDLS, CDR2 YYNGEE, per germline. V gave up 3 bases and J gave up 2 bases; unmatched junction bases: 10.

This chain connects TRBV18 to TRBJ2-5, with D unresolved. The CDR3 has 13 residues. CDR1 is KGHSH and CDR2 is LQKENI in the germline V gene. Between the trimmed V and J ends, which lost 2 bases and 4 bases, there was a span of 8 bases. The CDR3 loop reads CASSPGQIETQYF. As DNA, the CDR3 is TGTGCCAGCTCACCAGGCCAGATAGAGACCCAGTACTTC.